The sequence of this T cell receptor beta chain was determined in a study of blood T cell repertoires in COVID-19. TCRdb's table, derived via immunoSEQ multiplex PCR, lists solely in-frame clones and lacks some. This sample has some 490,000 clones, with approximately 91% found just once. The sample comprised PBMCs or T cells enriched from blood (not recorded which). The receptor was isolated from a woman in her sixties or seventies who had recovered from COVID-19.

Written as DNA, the CDR3 is TGTGCCACCCGGGACAGTTTATCTTACGAGCAGTACGTC. Its protein product is CATRDSLSYEQYV. The rearrangement links TRBV15 to TRBJ2-7; 7 bases fit TRBD1. CDR3 length: 13 amino acids. V lost 8 bases, J lost 4 bases, and 8 bases stayed unmatched. Germline V CDR1 and CDR2: LNHNV, YYDKDF (reference sequence).